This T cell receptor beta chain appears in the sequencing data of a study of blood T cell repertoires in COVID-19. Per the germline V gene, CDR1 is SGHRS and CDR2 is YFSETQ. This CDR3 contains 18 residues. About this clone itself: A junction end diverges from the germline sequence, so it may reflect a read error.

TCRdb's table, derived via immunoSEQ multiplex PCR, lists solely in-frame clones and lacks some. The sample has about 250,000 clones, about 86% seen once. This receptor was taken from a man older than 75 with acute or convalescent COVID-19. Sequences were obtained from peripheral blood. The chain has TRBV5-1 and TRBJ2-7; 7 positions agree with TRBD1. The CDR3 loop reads CASSLSPLQGIDVYKQYF. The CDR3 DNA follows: TGCGCCAGCAGCTTATCGCCACTACAGGGGATTGACGTCTACAAGCAGTACTTC.